This T cell receptor (beta chain) came from a study of T cell repertoires in cytomegalovirus infection. CDR1 is MNHEY, CDR2 SVGAGI, per germline. The CDR3 runs 15 residues. Each CDR3 protein gets one entry after TCRdb re-called the reads with MiXCR. Among 100,000 to 150,000 distinct CDR3 sequences listed, 32% were seen once. Study results and limitations: The ex vivo response was dominated by HLA-C-restricted CMV-specific TCR beta clonotypes.

Turning to this clonotype: Its target is not known. At one boundary the junction diverges from the germline segment, which might be a read error.

Sample: CD8+ T cells from cultured PBMCs, taken from culture after CMV antigen stimulation. V usage is TRBV6-5 and J usage is TRBJ2-3; tentatively, D is TRBD1 (5 bases). This receptor was taken from a human donor in good health (CMV status not recorded). Some clones in this sample may be carry-over from other donors' samples. The chain's CDR3 is CASSYRDSSTDTQCF. The DNA for the CDR3 is TGTGCCAGCAGTTACCGCGACAGTAGCACAGATACGCAGTGTTTT.